The next 21 T cell receptor beta chains were all read from a single sample in a study of cytomegalovirus exposure and HLA in healthy donors. The PCR used 60 Vbeta and 13 Jbeta primers. Clones were read by immunoSEQ multiplex PCR, and TCRdb kept only the in-frame ones, dropping some. The sample includes 160,000 or so clones, about three quarters seen only once; the top ten take around 5.7%. Sequencing input: PBMCs. These receptors came from a man in his forties in good health and CMV-seronegative.

The chain uses TRBV7-9 and TRBJ1-5; the D is unclear. This CDR3 has 12 residues. From germline, CDR1 is SEHNR and CDR2 FQNEAQ (reference sequence). Trimming shortened V by 5 bases and J by 4 bases, and 6 bases separated the two germline ends. The CDR3 spells CASSTINQPQHF. DNA of the CDR3: TGTGCCAGCAGCACAATTAATCAGCCCCAGCATTTT.

The chain carries TRBV7-2 and TRBJ1-6; tentatively, D is TRBD1 (6 bases). The V gene lost 1 base and the J gene lost 8 bases, with 18 bases spanning the gap. The CDR3 is 17 residues long. Germline assignment: CDR1 SGHTA and CDR2 FQGNSA. The CDR3 spells CASSLVGGGTGHSPLHF. The CDR3 DNA sequence: TGTGCCAGCAGCTTAGTCGGGGGGGGTACAGGGCATTCACCCCTCCACTTT.

The J gene is TRBJ2-5, the V gene TRBV27; TRBD2 aligns across 13 bases. Germline CDR1 is MNHEY and CDR2 is SMNVEV (reference sequence). V shed 4 bases and J 5 bases; nucleotides not matched to a gene: 7. The CDR3 is 16 amino acids. CDR3 amino acids: CASSSHGLAGVETQYF. The CDR3 DNA reads as TGTGCCAGCAGTTCCCATGGACTAGCGGGAGTTGAGACCCAGTACTTC.

The chain carries TRBV5-1 and TRBJ2-7; 12 nucleotides agree with TRBD2. The V gene end was trimmed by 3 bases and the J gene end by 6 bases; junction bases not matched to a gene: 4. The CDR3 extends over 14 amino acids. Germline V lookup: CDR1 SGHRS, CDR2 YFSETQ. The CDR3 protein is CASSWRGLAGEQYF. The DNA of the CDR3 is TGCGCCAGCAGCTGGAGGGGACTAGCGGGCGAGCAGTACTTC.

This chain uses TRBV10-3 with TRBJ1-6; D not certain. The germline V and J ends were trimmed by 4 bases and 5 bases, with 9 bases remaining between them. CDR1 is ENHRY and CDR2 is SYGVKD in the germline V gene. The CDR3 has 14 amino acids. The DNA for the CDR3 is TGTGCCATCAGTGGGAGATACGATAATTCACCCCTCCACTTT. This translates into CAISGRYDNSPLHF.

The chain employs TRBV19 and TRBJ1-5; D perhaps matches TRBD1 (5 bases). Trimming left V 1 base short and J 5 bases short, with 9 bases between. Germline CDR1 LNHDA, CDR2 SQIVND (reference sequence). The CDR3 is 14 residues long. CDR3 loop: CASSIVRRDQPQHF. As DNA, the CDR3 is TGTGCCAGTAGTATAGTTCGCAGGGATCAGCCCCAGCATTTT.

CDR3 coding DNA: TGTGCCAGCAGCCCACAGGGGGCAGGCGACTATGGCTACACCTTC. Protein product: CASSPQGAGDYGYTF. The chain combines TRBV7-2 with TRBJ1-2, with TRBD1 matching over 9 bases. The CDR3 contains 15 residues. Trimming took 5 bases from V and 3 from J; bases not matched to a gene: 7. Germline loops: CDR1 SGHTA, CDR2 FQGNSA. Looking up the rest from reference TRBV7-2 and TRBJ1-2 gives the full variable domain: GAGVSQSPSNKVTEKGKDVELRCDPISGHTALYWYRQSLGQGLEFLIYFQGNSAPDKSGLPSDRFSAERTGGSVSTLTIQRTQQEDSAVYLCASSPQGAGDYGYTFGSGTRLTVV.

This chain links TRBV5-1 with TRBJ1-2, with D possibly matching TRBD1 (6 bases). This CDR3 is built from 15 residues. V dropped 4 bases and J dropped 4 bases, with 17 bases sitting between them. Germline assignment: CDR1 SGHRS and CDR2 YFSETQ. CDR3 coding DNA: TGCGCCAGCAGCCCCCAGACAGGCACGGGCTATGGCTACACCTTC. This encodes CASSPQTGTGYGYTF.

V is TRBV29-1 and J is TRBJ2-7; D unresolved. The germline gives CDR1 SQVTM, CDR2 ANQGSEA. Trimming stripped 4 bases from V and 1 base from J, with 5 bases between. The CDR3 is made up of 11 amino acids. The CDR3 spells CSVAGSYEQYF. Written as DNA, the CDR3 is TGCAGCGTTGCCGGGTCCTACGAGCAGTACTTC.

Concerning this clone itself: Germline and junction disagree at one end, which may indicate a read error. V and J are TRBV7-9 and TRBJ2-5, with D tentatively TRBD2 (5 bases). Germline V gene data show CDR1 as SEHNR and CDR2 as FQNEAQ (reference sequence). The CDR3 runs 13 residues. The CDR3: CASSLAIQETQYF. The CDR3, as DNA: TGTGCCAGCAGCCTAGCTATACAAGAGACCCAGTACTTC.

The genes are TRBV6-1 and TRBJ2-3, with 12 nucleotides matching TRBD1. With V trimmed by 6 bases and J by 6 bases, 7 bases remained unmatched. Germline CDR1 reads MNHNS; CDR2 reads SASEGT. There are 15 residues in the CDR3. CDR3 residues: CASRGGTGGWDTQYF. Written as DNA, the CDR3 is TGTGCCAGCAGAGGAGGGACAGGGGGCTGGGATACGCAGTATTTT.

J is TRBJ1-1 and V is TRBV19; 11 nucleotides align to TRBD1. V gave up 6 bases and J gave up 7 bases; unmatched junction bases: 13. The CDR3 has 16 amino acids. Germline values: CDR1 LNHDA, CDR2 SQIVND (reference sequence). The CDR3 sequence: CASSRYPGTGGYEAFF. The CDR3 bases are TGTGCCAGTAGCCGATACCCCGGGACAGGGGGATATGAAGCTTTCTTT.

This chain joins TRBV29-1 and TRBJ2-5; 8 nucleotides match TRBD2. Germline CDR1 SQVTM, CDR2 ANQGSEA. The V gene end was trimmed by 3 bases and the J gene end by 2 bases; junction bases not matched to a gene: 8. CDR3 length: 15 amino acids. Here the CDR3 DNA reads TGCAGCGTTGATGGGATTAGCGGGAATCAAGAGACCCAGTACTTC. This gives the protein CSVDGISGNQETQYF.

The rearrangement joins TRBV5-8 to TRBJ1-2; tentatively, D is TRBD1 (5 bases). Trimming stripped 2 bases from V and 7 bases from J, with 15 bases between. The CDR3 length is 14 residues. Germline loops: CDR1 SGHTS, CDR2 YDEGEE. DNA for the CDR3: TGTGCCAGCAGCTTTGAACAGGCGCTTGGTGGCTACACCTTC. This encodes CASSFEQALGGYTF.

This clone showed up just a few times. The chain employs TRBV2 and TRBJ2-2, with 13 bases identical to TRBD2. V shed 6 bases, J shed 7 bases, and the junction held 8 bases outside the gene matches. This CDR3 has 16 residues. Germline-derived CDR1 and CDR2 are SNHLY and FYNNEI. The CDR3, as DNA: TGTGCCAGCAGGGGAACTAGCGGGGGGGAGGTCGGGGAGCTGTTTTTT. Protein: CASRGTSGGEVGELFF.

This clone was seen once. The J gene is TRBJ2-7, the V gene TRBV28, with TRBD1 matching over 9 bases. V trimming: 4 bases; J trimming: 4 bases; junction bases outside the gene matches: 8. CDR1 is MDHEN and CDR2 is SYDVKM in the germline V gene. CDR3 length: 15 residues. The CDR3, as DNA: TGTGCCAGCAGTTCGCCCTCGGACAGGGGTTACGAGCAGTACTTC. Its translation: CASSSPSDRGYEQYF.

This clone was seen many times. Other DNA sequences from this sample encode an identical CDR3 as well. The chain's CDR3 is CASSLDRVGSPLHF. In DNA form, the CDR3 reads TGTGCCAGCAGTTTGGACAGGGTTGGTTCACCCCTCCACTTT. J is TRBJ1-6 and V is TRBV6-5; TRBD1 aligns across 8 bases. CDR3 size: 14 residues. The J segment lost 9 bases and the V segment lost 4 bases, leaving 5 bases of the junction unmatched. Germline assignment: CDR1 MNHEY and CDR2 SVGAGI.

V and J are TRBV7-3 and TRBJ2-2, with 11 bases lining up with TRBD1. CDR1 and CDR2 from the germline V gene are SGHTA and FQGTGA. There are 16 residues in the CDR3. V dropped 4 bases and J dropped 6; count of bases not matched to a gene: 7. The CDR3 here is CASSSSGTGGAGELFF. CDR3 nucleotides: TGTGCCAGCAGCTCCTCCGGGACAGGGGGGGCCGGGGAGCTGTTTTTT.

This chain connects TRBV10-1 to TRBJ2-6, with 7 bases matching TRBD1. V lost 4 bases and J lost 0; bases outside the gene matches: 9. The CDR3 is 18 amino acids. The germline CDR1 and CDR2 sequences are WNHNN and SYGVQD (reference sequence). The chain's CDR3 is CASSARQGPGSGANVLTF. The CDR3 bases are TGCGCCAGCAGTGCCCGACAGGGACCCGGCTCTGGGGCCAACGTCCTGACTTTC.

This clone showed up just once. Here the CDR3 reads CASSSNTEAQYF. CDR3 DNA sequence: TGTGCCAGCAGTTCAAATACGGAGGCCCAGTACTTC. This sequence joins TRBV7-8 and TRBJ2-7, with a possible D match to TRBD2 (5 bases). Germline assignment: CDR1 SGHVS and CDR2 FQNEAQ. Between the trimmed V and J ends, which lost 6 bases and 10 bases, there was a span of 16 bases. The CDR3 has 12 amino acids.

V is TRBV19 and J is TRBJ1-4; possible D gene TRBD1, 5 bases. The CDR3 extends over 13 amino acids. Germline CDR1 reads LNHDA; CDR2 reads SQIVND (reference sequence). V was pared by 6 bases and J by 6 bases, with 11 bases between. Here the CDR3 DNA reads TGTGCCAGTAGGAGGACAACAGATGAAAAACTGTTTTTT. Protein sequence: CASRRTTDEKLFF.